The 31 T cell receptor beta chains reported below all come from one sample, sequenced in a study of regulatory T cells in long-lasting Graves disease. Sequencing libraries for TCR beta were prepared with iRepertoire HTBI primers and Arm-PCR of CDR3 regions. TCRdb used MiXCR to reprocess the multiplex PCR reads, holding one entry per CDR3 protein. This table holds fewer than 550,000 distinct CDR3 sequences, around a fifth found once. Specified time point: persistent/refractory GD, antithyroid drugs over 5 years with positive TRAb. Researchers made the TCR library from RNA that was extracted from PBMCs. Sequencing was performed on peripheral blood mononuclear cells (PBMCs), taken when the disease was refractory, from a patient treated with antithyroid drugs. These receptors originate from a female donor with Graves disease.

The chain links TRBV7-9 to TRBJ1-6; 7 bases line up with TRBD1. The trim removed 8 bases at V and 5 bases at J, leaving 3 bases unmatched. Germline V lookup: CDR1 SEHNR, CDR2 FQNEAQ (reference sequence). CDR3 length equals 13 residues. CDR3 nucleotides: TGTGCCAGCGTCGGGACAGATAATTCACCCCTCCACTTT. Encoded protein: CASVGTDNSPLHF.

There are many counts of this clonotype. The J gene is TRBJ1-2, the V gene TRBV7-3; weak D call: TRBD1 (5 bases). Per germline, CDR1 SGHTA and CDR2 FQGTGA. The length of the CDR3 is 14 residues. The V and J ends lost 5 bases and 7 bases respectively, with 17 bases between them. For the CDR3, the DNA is TGTGCCAGCAGCCGAGGGGTTGAGGGCATTGGCTACACCTTC. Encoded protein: CASSRGVEGIGYTF.

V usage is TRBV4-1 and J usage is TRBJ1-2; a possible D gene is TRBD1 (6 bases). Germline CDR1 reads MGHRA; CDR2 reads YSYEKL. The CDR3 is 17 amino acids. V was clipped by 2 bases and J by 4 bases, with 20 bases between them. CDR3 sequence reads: CASSQLTLGRGLYGYTF. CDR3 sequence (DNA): TGCGCCAGCAGCCAACTTACATTAGGGCGGGGGCTCTATGGCTACACCTTC.

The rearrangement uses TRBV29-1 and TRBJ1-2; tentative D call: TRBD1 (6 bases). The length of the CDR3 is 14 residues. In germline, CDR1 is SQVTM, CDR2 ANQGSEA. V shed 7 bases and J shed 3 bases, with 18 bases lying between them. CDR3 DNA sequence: TGCAGCGCGGCTGCCGGGACAAGGGACTATGGCTACACCTTC. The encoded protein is CSAAAGTRDYGYTF.

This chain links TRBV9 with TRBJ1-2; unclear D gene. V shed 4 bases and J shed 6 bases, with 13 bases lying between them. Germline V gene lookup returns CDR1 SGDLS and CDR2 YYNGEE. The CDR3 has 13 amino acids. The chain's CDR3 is CASSYPFSHGYTF. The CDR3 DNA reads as TGTGCCAGCAGCTATCCGTTTAGCCATGGCTACACCTTC.

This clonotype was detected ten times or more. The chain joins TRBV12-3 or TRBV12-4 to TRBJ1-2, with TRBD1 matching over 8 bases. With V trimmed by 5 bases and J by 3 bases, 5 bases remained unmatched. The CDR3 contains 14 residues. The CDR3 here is CASSRQGWDYGYTF. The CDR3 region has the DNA TGTGCCAGCAGTAGACAGGGGTGGGACTATGGCTACACCTTC.

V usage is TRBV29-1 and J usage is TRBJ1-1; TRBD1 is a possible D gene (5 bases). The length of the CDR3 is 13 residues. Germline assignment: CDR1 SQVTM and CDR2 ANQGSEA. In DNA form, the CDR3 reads TGCAGTACCGGGACTCTGACGAACACTGAAGCTTTCTTT. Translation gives CSTGTLTNTEAFF.

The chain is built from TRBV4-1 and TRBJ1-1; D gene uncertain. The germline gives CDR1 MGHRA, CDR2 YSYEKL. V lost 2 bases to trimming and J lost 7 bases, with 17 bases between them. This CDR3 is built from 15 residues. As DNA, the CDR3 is TGCGCCAGCAGCCAAAGATCGAACGGGGTGCATGAAGCTTTCTTT. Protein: CASSQRSNGVHEAFF.

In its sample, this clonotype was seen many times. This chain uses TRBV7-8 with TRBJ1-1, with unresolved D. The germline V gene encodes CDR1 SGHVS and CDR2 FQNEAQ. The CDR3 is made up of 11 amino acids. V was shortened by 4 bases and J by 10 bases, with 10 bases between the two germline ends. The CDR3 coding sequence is TGTGCCAGCAGCTCCGACTTTGTAGCTTTCTTT. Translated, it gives CASSSDFVAFF.

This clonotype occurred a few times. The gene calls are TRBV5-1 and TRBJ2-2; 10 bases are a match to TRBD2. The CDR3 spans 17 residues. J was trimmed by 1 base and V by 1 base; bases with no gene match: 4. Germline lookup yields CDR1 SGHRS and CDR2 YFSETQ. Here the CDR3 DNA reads TGCGCCAGCAGCTTGTTGGCTAGCGGGAGGAACACCGGGGAGCTGTTTTTT. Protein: CASSLLASGRNTGELFF.

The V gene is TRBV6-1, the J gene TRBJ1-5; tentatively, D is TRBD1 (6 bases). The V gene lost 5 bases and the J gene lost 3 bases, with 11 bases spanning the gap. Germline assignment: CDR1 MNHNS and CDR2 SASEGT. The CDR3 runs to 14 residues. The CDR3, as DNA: TGTGCCAGCAGTCCCGAGGGGGTCAATCAGCCCCAGCATTTT. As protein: CASSPEGVNQPQHF.

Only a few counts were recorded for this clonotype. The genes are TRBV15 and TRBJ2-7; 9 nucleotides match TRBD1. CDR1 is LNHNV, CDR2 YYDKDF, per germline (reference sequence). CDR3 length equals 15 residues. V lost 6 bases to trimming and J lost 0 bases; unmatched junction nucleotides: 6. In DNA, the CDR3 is TGTGCCACCAGACCAGGACAGGGGAGCTCCTACGAGCAGTACTTC. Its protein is CATRPGQGSSYEQYF.

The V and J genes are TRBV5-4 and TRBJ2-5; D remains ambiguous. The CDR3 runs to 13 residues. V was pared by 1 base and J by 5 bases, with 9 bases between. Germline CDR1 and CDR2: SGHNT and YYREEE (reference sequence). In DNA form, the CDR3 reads TGTGCCAGCAGCTTGATTGGGGTTGAGACCCAGTACTTC. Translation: CASSLIGVETQYF.

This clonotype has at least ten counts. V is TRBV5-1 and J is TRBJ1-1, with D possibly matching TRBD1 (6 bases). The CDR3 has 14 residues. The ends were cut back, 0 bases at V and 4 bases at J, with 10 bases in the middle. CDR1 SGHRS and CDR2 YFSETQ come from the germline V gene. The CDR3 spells CASSLAQGRTEAFF. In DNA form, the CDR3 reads TGCGCCAGCAGCTTGGCGCAGGGGCGCACTGAAGCTTTCTTT.

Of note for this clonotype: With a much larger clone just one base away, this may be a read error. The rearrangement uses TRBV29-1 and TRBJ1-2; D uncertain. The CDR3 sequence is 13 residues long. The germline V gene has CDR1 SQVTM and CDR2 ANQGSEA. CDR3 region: CSVESGERYGCTF. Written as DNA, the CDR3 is TGCAGCGTTGAAAGCGGGGAGAGATATGGCTGCACCTTC.

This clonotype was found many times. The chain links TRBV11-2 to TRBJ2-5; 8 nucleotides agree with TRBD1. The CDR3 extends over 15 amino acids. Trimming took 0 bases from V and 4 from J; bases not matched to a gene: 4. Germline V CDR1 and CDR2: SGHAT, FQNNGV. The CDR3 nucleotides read TGTGCCAGCAGCTTAGAGGGACAGGCTGTAGAGACCCAGTACTTC. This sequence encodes CASSLEGQAVETQYF.

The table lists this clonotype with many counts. The DNA of the CDR3 is TGTGCCAGTCGACAGCAAAATTACGAGCAGTACTTC. Amino acids: CASRQQNYEQYF. This sequence joins TRBV28 and TRBJ2-7; tentatively, D is TRBD1 (5 bases). Trimming pared 9 bases from V and 4 bases from J, leaving 13 bases between. CDR1 and CDR2 (germline): MDHEN, SYDVKM. The CDR3 runs to 12 residues.

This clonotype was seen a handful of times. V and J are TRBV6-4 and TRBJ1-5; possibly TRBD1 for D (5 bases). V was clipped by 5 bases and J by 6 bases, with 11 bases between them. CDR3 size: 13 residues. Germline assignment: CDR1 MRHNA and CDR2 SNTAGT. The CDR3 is CASSPGISQPQHF. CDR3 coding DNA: TGTGCCAGCAGTCCAGGGATTAGTCAGCCCCAGCATTTT.

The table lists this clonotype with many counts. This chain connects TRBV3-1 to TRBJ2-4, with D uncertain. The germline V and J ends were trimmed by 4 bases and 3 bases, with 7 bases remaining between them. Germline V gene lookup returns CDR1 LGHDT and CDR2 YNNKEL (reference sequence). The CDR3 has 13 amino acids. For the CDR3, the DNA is TGTGCCAGCAGCCGGGTGGACAAAAACATTCAGTACTTC. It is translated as CASSRVDKNIQYF.

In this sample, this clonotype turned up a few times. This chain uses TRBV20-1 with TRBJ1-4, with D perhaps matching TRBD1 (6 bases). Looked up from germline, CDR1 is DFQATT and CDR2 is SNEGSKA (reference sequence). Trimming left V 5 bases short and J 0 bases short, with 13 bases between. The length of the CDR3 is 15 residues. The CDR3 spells CSAYRTDSTNEKLFF. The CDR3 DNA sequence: TGCAGTGCTTATAGGACAGATTCAACTAATGAAAAACTGTTTTTT.

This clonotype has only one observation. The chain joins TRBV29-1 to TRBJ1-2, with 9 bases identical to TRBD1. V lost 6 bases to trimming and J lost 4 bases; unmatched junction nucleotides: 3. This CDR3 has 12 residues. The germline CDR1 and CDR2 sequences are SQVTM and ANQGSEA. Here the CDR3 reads CSVVQGAYGYTF. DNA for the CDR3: TGCAGCGTAGTACAGGGGGCCTATGGCTACACCTTC.

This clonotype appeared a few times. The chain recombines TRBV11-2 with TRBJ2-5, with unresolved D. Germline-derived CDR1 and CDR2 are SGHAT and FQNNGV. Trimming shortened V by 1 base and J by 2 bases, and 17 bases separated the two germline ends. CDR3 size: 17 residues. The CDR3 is CASSLVGPGYAQETQYF. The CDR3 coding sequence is TGTGCCAGCAGCTTAGTGGGTCCTGGCTACGCACAAGAGACCCAGTACTTC.

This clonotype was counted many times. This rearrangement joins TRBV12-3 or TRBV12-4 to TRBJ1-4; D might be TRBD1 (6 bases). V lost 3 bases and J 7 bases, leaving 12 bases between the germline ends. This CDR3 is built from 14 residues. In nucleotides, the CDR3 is TGTGCCAGCAGTTTTGGGGGGGGCGTTGAAAAACTGTTTTTT. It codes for CASSFGGGVEKLFF.

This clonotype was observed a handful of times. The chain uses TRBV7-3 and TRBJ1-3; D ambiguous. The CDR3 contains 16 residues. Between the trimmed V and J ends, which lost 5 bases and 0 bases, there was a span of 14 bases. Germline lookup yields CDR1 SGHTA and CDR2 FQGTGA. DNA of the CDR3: TGTGCCAGCAGCCCTGGAACAGACTACTCTGGAAACACCATATATTTT. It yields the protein CASSPGTDYSGNTIYF.

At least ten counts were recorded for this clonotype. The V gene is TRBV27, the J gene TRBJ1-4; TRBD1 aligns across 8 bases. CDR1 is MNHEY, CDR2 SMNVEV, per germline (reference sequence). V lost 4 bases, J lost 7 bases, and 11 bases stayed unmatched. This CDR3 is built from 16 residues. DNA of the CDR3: TGTGCCAGCAGTTCCATGATGGACAGGGCGGGTGAAAAACTGTTTTTT. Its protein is CASSSMMDRAGEKLFF.

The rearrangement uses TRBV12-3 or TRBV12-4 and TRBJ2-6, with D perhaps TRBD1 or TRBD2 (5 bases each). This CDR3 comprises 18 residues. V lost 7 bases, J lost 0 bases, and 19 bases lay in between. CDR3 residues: CASTPGPILSSGANVLTF. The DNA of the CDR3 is TGTGCCAGCACCCCGGGACCGATCCTTAGCTCTGGGGCCAACGTCCTGACTTTC.

The CDR3 loop is CASSPRIYTEAFF. For the CDR3, the DNA is TGTGCCAGCAGCCCACGGATCTACACTGAAGCTTTCTTT. The gene calls are TRBV7-2 and TRBJ1-1; D gene uncertain. Germline CDR1 is SGHTA and CDR2 is FQGNSA. The CDR3 runs to 13 residues. Trimming removed 5 bases from V and 3 bases from J, with 10 bases in between.

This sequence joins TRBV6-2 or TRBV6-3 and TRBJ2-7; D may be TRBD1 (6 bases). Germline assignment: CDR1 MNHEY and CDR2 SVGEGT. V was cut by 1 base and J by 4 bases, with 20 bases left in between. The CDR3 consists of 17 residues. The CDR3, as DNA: TGTGCCAGCAGTTACTGGGGCCGTGGGGGCGCGGTTTACGAGCAGTACTTC. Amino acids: CASSYWGRGGAVYEQYF.

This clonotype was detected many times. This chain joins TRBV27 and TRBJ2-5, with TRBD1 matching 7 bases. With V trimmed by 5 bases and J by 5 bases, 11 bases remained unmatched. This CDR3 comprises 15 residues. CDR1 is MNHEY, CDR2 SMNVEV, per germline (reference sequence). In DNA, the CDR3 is TGTGCCAGCAGTCGAACGTCGACAGGGCTGGAGACCCAGTACTTC. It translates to CASSRTSTGLETQYF.

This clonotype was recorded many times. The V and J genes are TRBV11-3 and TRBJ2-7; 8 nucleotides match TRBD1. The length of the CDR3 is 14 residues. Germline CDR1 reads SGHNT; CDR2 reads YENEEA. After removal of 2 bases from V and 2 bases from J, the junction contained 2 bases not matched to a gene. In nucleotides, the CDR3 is TGTGCCAGCAGCTTACGGACAGGGACCTACGAGCAGTACTTC. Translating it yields CASSLRTGTYEQYF.

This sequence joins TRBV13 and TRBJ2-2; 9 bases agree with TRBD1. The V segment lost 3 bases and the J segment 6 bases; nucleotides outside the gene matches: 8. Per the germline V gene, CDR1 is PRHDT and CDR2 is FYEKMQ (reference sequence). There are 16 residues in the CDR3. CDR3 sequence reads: CASSFTGQGPPGELFF. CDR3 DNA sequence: TGTGCCAGCAGCTTTACCGGACAGGGGCCTCCCGGGGAGCTGTTTTTT.